The 9 T cell receptor beta chains below were found in one sample sequenced in a study of T-cell reconstitution after alpha-beta-depleted transplantation in children. Preparation of the TCRbeta library used unique molecular identifiers. One entry per CDR3 protein, called by TCRdb with MiXCR from the PCR reads. The table includes some 48,000 distinct CDR3 sequences, about 5% detected once. Sequenced material: PBMCs, mostly from graft donor cells, taken 60 days after TCRalphabeta/CD19-depleted stem cell transplant. These receptors were obtained from a female patient under 10 years old who had a stem cell transplant for aplastic anemia, so the T cells may come from the graft donor.

This clonotype appeared many times. J is TRBJ1-5 and V is TRBV28, with D tentatively TRBD1 (6 bases). Trimming pared 4 bases from V and 0 bases from J, leaving 22 bases between. The germline CDR1 and CDR2 sequences are MDHEN and SYDVKM. CDR3 length: 19 residues. CDR3 region: CASSSLGTRRLYSNQPQHF. DNA of the CDR3: TGTGCCAGCAGTTCCCTTGGGACACGGAGACTGTATAGCAATCAGCCCCAGCATTTT.

This clonotype was counted at least ten times. This sequence joins TRBV20-1 and TRBJ1-5, with D possibly TRBD1 on 5 matching bases. Deletions cut 6 bases from V and 6 bases from J, with 18 bases between. The CDR3 runs to 14 residues. Germline V gene sequence: CDR1 DFQATT, CDR2 SNEGSKA (reference sequence). DNA of the CDR3: TGCAGTGCCCATGGGGGGGAGATATTTCAGCCCCAGCATTTT. This codes for CSAHGGEIFQPQHF.

In its sample, this clonotype was seen many times. The chain has TRBV5-1 and TRBJ1-1; D uncertain. The CDR3 has 13 residues. Per the germline V gene, CDR1 is SGHRS and CDR2 is YFSETQ. V was cut by 6 bases and J by 4 bases, with 13 bases left in between. CDR3 protein: CASKHKSGTEAFF. CDR3 nucleotides: TGCGCCAGCAAACACAAGTCCGGCACTGAAGCTTTCTTT.

The sample holds many counts of this clonotype. V and J are TRBV5-6 and TRBJ2-1, with TRBD2 matching 9 bases. Per the germline V gene, CDR1 is SGHDT and CDR2 is YYEEEE. After removal of 1 base from V and 0 bases from J, the junction contained 2 bases not matched to a gene. CDR3 length: 16 amino acids. As DNA, the CDR3 is TGTGCCAGCAGCTTGCTAGCGGGGAGCTCCTACAATGAGCAGTTCTTC. Its protein is CASSLLAGSSYNEQFF.

This clonotype was observed at least ten times. The chain links TRBV28 to TRBJ1-1, with 7 bases lining up with TRBD1. V lost 5 bases and J lost 0; bases outside the gene matches: 12. This CDR3 has 17 amino acids. Germline V gene sequence: CDR1 MDHEN, CDR2 SYDVKM. The CDR3 sequence is CASSLWDSASLNTEAFF. For the CDR3, the DNA is TGTGCCAGCAGTCTCTGGGACAGCGCAAGTTTGAACACTGAAGCTTTCTTT.

This clonotype was detected many times. This rearrangement joins TRBV4-2 to TRBJ1-3; D is uncertain. Germline V gene data show CDR1 as LGHNA and CDR2 as YNFKEQ. V dropped 0 bases and J dropped 4 bases, with 4 bases sitting between them. The CDR3 has 13 amino acids. For the CDR3, the DNA is TGTGCCAGCAGCCAAGACAGGGGAAACACCATATATTTT. Its protein product is CASSQDRGNTIYF.

This clonotype was counted ten times or more. V is TRBV7-2 and J is TRBJ2-1; the D gene is possibly TRBD1 (5 bases). V was trimmed by 5 bases and J by 6 bases, leaving 8 bases between them. The germline gives CDR1 SGHTA, CDR2 FQGNSA. This CDR3 region has 12 residues. The CDR3 loop is CASSGARNEQFF. CDR3 nucleotide sequence: TGTGCCAGCAGCGGGGCCCGCAATGAGCAGTTCTTC.

This clonotype was recorded at least ten times. The genes are TRBV20-1 and TRBJ2-1; possibly TRBD1 for D (5 bases). Between the trimmed V and J ends, which lost 0 bases and 8 bases, there was a span of 11 bases. The CDR3 covers 13 residues. Germline values: CDR1 DFQATT, CDR2 SNEGSKA (reference sequence). CDR3 in DNA: TGCAGTGCTAGAGATAGCAGGGTCGATGAGCAGTTCTTC. Protein sequence: CSARDSRVDEQFF.

V and J are TRBV20-1 and TRBJ2-2; D may correspond to TRBD1 or TRBD2 (7 bases each). The V gene's germline CDR1 is DFQATT and CDR2 SNEGSKA (reference sequence). The CDR3 consists of 16 residues. The V end was cut by 4 bases, the J end by 3 bases, with 18 bases between. The CDR3, as DNA: TGCAGTGCTAAGTGGGGGGAGGGGGCGGACACCGGGGAGCTGTTTTTT. It translates to CSAKWGEGADTGELFF.